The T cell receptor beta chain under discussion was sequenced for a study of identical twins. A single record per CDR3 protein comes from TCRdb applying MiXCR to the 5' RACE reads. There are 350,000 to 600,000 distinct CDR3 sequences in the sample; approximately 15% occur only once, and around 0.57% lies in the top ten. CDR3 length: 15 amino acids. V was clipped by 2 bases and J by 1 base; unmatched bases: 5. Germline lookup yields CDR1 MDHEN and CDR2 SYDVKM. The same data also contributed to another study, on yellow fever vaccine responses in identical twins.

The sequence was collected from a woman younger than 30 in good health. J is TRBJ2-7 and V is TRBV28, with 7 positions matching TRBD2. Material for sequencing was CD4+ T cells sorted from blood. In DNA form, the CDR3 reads TGTGCCAGCAGTTTACCTAGCGGACCTTCCTACGAGCAGTACTTC. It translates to CASSLPSGPSYEQYF.